The subject of this entry is one T cell receptor beta chain. Its binding antigen is unknown. No qualities accompany the bases; no much larger clone lies one base away. The library came from PCR. For sequencing, an Illumina HiSeq 4000 was employed. High-throughput sequencing was used to profile the TCR beta-chain CDR3 region of every patient. The study's processing was this. CDR3 differences across clinicopathological groups were used to build a classifier for discriminating distant-metastatic papillary thyroid cancer patients. To measure repertoire diversity the researchers used the Shannon index, while the Morisita-Horn index served to gauge how similar the tumor and blood repertoires were. Using fastp at Q25 and MiXCR, TCRdb reprocessed the public reads and kept productive beta chains. The V and J calls were determined by TCRdb, not by the authors. The sample table contains roughly 7,000 clones; only one count was recorded for approximately 40% of them. The top ten constitute approximately 20% of the sample.

None of the patients had been given any treatment before thyroid surgery. Patient clinical samples collected from about 2012 to 2019 were retrospectively analysed using T-cell receptor beta sequencing. This sample stems from a study of metastatic and nonmetastatic thyroid tumors (dated by TCRdb to 2018 to 2020). In terms of the full investigation: For patients with malignant and with benign thyroid disease, the researchers compared repertoires between peripheral blood samples and tumor or nodule tissue samples. Study-wide findings and limitations: In both blood and tumor samples, malignant tumors were reported to have significantly higher TCR beta diversity than benign nodules.

V gives up 8 bases and J gives up 5 bases, and the segment between their germline ends measures 7 bases. Inclusive of the bounding cysteine and phenylalanine, the CDR3 is 11 residues long. Only the CDR3 DNA stays, 33 bases, in frame from base 1. The germline V gene yields SGHTA for CDR1 and FQGNSA for CDR2. The chain is assembled from TRBV7-2 and TRBJ2-1, with the identity of the D gene unclear. The source material was tumor tissue. The receptor was derived from a female donor with papillary thyroid cancer or a benign thyroid nodule (not recorded which). Some clones in this sample may be carry-over from other donors' samples. This receptor carries the CDR3 CASGENNEQFF. At the DNA level, the sequence is TGTGCCAGCGGAGAGAACAATGAGCAGTTCTTC. The CDR3 plus the reference TRBV7-2 and TRBJ2-1 genes for the other parts give the full variable domain: GAGVSQSPSNKVTEKGKDVELRCDPISGHTALYWYRQSLGQGLEFLIYFQGNSAPDKSGLPSDRFSAERTGGSVSTLTIQRTQQEDSAVYLCASGENNEQFFGPGTRLTVL.